Presented here are 9 T cell receptor beta chains from one specimen sequenced in a study of beta chain features in type 1 diabetes. Study conclusions and caveats: Patients with Type 1 diabetes showed moderately but significantly shorter TCRB CDR3s in all four CD4+ subsets.

These receptors lack a known antigen. Every bit of the isolated RNA underwent reverse transcription, so sequencing read expressed TCRB transcripts. The repertoire was sequenced with immunoSEQ multiplex PCR; TCRdb's copy has only in-frame clones and lacks some. Altogether 200,000 to 250,000 clones are present, under 20% being singletons, with the ten largest covering approximately 0.086%. Sequenced material: naive CD4+ T cells from blood. Every receptor here comes from a young man with type 1 diabetes.

V and J are TRBV5-4 and TRBJ2-3; possibly TRBD1 for D (5 bases). The CDR3 spans 13 residues. V dropped 3 bases and J dropped 1 base, with 6 bases sitting between them. CDR1 and CDR2 from the germline V gene are SGHNT and YYREEE (reference sequence). The CDR3 DNA reads TGTGCCAGCAGCTCCAGGGGCACAGATACGCAGTATTTT. Its translation is CASSSRGTDTQYF. The whole variable domain, filled in from reference TRBV5-4 and TRBJ2-3, reads ETGVTQSPTHLIKTRGQQVTLRCSSQSGHNTVSWYQQALGQGPQFIFQYYREEENGRGNFPPRFSGLQFPNYSSELNVNALELDDSALYLCASSSRGTDTQYFGPGTRLTVL.

The J gene is TRBJ1-1, the V gene TRBV6-5; the D is unclear. This CDR3 has 15 amino acids. Germline-derived CDR1 and CDR2 are MNHEY and SVGAGI. Trimming removed 0 bases at V and 0 bases at J, with 8 bases between. The CDR3 reads CASSYSAALNTEAFF. The DNA of the CDR3 is TGTGCCAGCAGTTACTCTGCAGCTTTGAACACTGAAGCTTTCTTT.

The rearrangement joins TRBV29-1 to TRBJ1-1; D remains unclear. V was shortened by 6 bases and J by 6 bases, with 11 bases between the two germline ends. Germline V lookup: CDR1 SQVTM, CDR2 ANQGSEA. This CDR3 has 11 residues. The CDR3 nucleotides read TGCAGCGTGCTACGGACGGCTGAAGCTTTCTTT. Translated, it gives CSVLRTAEAFF. Full variable domain (missing parts from reference TRBV29-1 and TRBJ1-1): SAVISQKPSRDICQRGTSLTIQCQVDSQVTMMFWYRQQPGQSLTLIATANQGSEATYESGFVIDKFPISRPNLTFSTLTVSNMSPEDSSIYLCSVLRTAEAFFGQGTRLTVV.

The genes are TRBV29-1 and TRBJ2-7, with 10 nucleotides matching TRBD1. Trimming removed 6 bases from V and 6 bases from J; junction bases left unmatched: 11. Germline CDR1 SQVTM, CDR2 ANQGSEA. This CDR3 is 14 amino acids long. The CDR3 nucleotides are TGCAGCGTGGGAGAGCGGACAGGGGGACGCGAGCAGTACTTC. This sequence encodes CSVGERTGGREQYF.

V and J are TRBV29-1 and TRBJ2-3, with TRBD1 matching 9 bases. The CDR3 is made up of 13 amino acids. Germline V lookup: CDR1 SQVTM, CDR2 ANQGSEA. Unmatched junction bases numbered 4, after V lost 5 bases and J lost 4 bases. Here the CDR3 DNA reads TGCAGCGTTCGCGGACAGGGGCCAGATACGCAGTATTTT. As protein: CSVRGQGPDTQYF.

The CDR3 coding sequence is TGTGCCAGCAGCGACAGGGATGAGCAGTTCTTC. Its protein product is CASSDRDEQFF. V is TRBV7-2 and J is TRBJ2-1, with 7 bases aligning to TRBD1. This CDR3 region has 11 residues. Trimming at V came to 5 bases and at J to 8 bases, leaving 0 bases not matched to a gene. Looked up from germline, CDR1 is SGHTA and CDR2 is FQGNSA. Looking up the rest from reference TRBV7-2 and TRBJ2-1 gives the full variable domain: GAGVSQSPSNKVTEKGKDVELRCDPISGHTALYWYRQSLGQGLEFLIYFQGNSAPDKSGLPSDRFSAERTGGSVSTLTIQRTQQEDSAVYLCASSDRDEQFFGPGTRLTVL.

The table lists this clone with a few counts. The chain recombines TRBV4-1 with TRBJ2-7; TRBD2 matches 11 bases. CDR1 is MGHRA and CDR2 is YSYEKL in the germline V gene. The CDR3 extends over 15 amino acids. Germline trimming cut 6 bases from V and 2 bases from J; bases unmatched to any gene: 6. DNA of the CDR3: TGCGCCAGCAGACTCGAACTAGCGGGAGCCTACGAGCAGTACTTC. It translates to CASRLELAGAYEQYF.

The chain has TRBV9 and TRBJ1-1; TRBD1 might be the D (5 bases). Germline V gene data show CDR1 as SGDLS and CDR2 as YYNGEE. V shed 1 base and J shed 1 base, with 8 bases lying between them. The CDR3 is 14 residues long. CDR3 protein: CASSVSGANTEAFF. DNA of the CDR3: TGTGCCAGCAGCGTATCCGGGGCGAACACTGAAGCTTTCTTT.

This clone was found a few times. The V gene is TRBV28, the J gene TRBJ2-7; D may be TRBD1 or TRBD2 (5 bases each). V lost 6 bases, J lost 3 bases, and 15 bases lay in between. CDR3 length: 14 residues. Per germline, CDR1 MDHEN and CDR2 SYDVKM. CDR3 in DNA: TGTGCCAGCAGCCTGACCGGGACCCGCTACGAGCAGTACTTC. Its protein is CASSLTGTRYEQYF.